This TCR beta chain was captured by sequencing in a study of T cells in tuberculosis. Across the study: IGRA-negative adolescents, IGRA-positive adolescents with latent tuberculosis and adults with active tuberculosis formed this South African cohort. Study findings and constraints: Samples were chosen by availability of cryopreserved specimens.

CDR1 and CDR2 (germline): SGHKS, YYEKEE (reference sequence). The CDR3 is made up of 17 amino acids. The trim removed 0 bases at V and 2 bases at J, leaving 8 bases unmatched. Data came from immunoSEQ multiplex PCR; TCRdb stores just in-frame clones and leaves some out. This table holds 40,000 to 45,000 clones, about 94% found once. In regard to this clone: Its antigen is not identified.

Adolescents were screened for latent TB by skin test and IGRA. Unsorted cryopreserved PBMC were sequenced, averaging roughly 94,000 T cells per clinical donor. The sample comprised PBMCs. The chain carries TRBV5-5 and TRBJ1-5, with TRBD1 matching 7 bases. This clonotype was obtained from a donor aged 10-29 years with latent tuberculosis or without tuberculosis infection. Some clones in this sample may be carry-over from other donors' samples. The CDR3 loop reads CASSLERGPKGNQPQHF. CDR3 in DNA: TGTGCCAGCAGCTTGGAAAGGGGGCCTAAGGGCAATCAGCCCCAGCATTTT.